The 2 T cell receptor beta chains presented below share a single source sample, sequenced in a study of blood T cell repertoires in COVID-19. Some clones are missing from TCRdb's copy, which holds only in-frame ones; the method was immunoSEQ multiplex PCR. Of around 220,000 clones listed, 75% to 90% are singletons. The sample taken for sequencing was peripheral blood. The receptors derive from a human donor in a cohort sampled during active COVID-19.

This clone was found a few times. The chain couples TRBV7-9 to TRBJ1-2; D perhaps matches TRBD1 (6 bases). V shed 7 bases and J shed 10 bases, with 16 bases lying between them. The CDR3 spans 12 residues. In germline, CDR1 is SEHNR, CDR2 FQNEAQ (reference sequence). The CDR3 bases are TGTGCCAGCACCTCCCCGGGGGGCCTCTACACCTTC. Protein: CASTSPGGLYTF.

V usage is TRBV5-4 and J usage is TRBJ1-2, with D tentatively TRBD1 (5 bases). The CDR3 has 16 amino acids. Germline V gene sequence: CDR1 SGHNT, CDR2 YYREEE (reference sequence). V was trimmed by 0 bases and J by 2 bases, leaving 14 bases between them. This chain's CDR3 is CASSLAWDWLNYGYTF. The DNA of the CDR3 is TGTGCCAGCAGCTTGGCTTGGGACTGGCTGAACTATGGCTACACCTTC.